This T cell receptor beta chain was documented in a study of T cells in Graves' hyperthyroidism and ophthalmopathy. RNA transcripts provided the source from which TCR beta CDR3 regions were amplified. The TCR CDR3 first-round RT-PCR relied on the HTBI primer set. Via MiXCR, TCRdb re-called the multiplex PCR reads, giving one row per CDR3 protein. The data contain roughly 300,000 distinct CDR3 sequences, 25% to 30% of them singletons. This clonotype was recorded many times. The V gene's germline CDR1 is MNHEY and CDR2 SVGAGI. The CDR3 is made up of 16 amino acids. Germline trimming cut 2 bases from V and 0 bases from J; bases unmatched to any gene: 1.

Specimen: blood. The chain employs TRBV6-5 and TRBJ2-2; 9 bases align to TRBD2. The clonotype comes from a man between 35 and 55 years old with Graves' hyperthyroidism that later progressed to Graves' ophthalmopathy. This CDR3 reads CASSYRLAANTGELFF. The CDR3 DNA reads as TGTGCCAGCAGTTACCGACTAGCGGCGAACACCGGGGAGCTGTTTTTT.